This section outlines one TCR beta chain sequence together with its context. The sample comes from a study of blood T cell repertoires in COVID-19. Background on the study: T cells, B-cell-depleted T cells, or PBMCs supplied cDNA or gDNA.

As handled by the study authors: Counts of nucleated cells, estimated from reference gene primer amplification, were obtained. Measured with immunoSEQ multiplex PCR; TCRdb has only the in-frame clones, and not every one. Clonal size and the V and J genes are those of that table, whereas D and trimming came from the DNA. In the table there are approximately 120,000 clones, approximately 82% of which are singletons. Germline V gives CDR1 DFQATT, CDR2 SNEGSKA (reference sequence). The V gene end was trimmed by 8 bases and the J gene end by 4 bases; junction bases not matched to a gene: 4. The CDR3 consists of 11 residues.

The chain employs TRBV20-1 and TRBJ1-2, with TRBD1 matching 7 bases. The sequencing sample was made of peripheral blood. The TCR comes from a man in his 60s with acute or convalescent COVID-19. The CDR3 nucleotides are TGCAGTTCCGGGACAGCCTATGGCTACACCTTC. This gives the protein CSSGTAYGYTF.